Presented here are 24 T cell receptor beta chains from one specimen sequenced in a study of spatial heterogeneity in lung cancer. Using its own MiXCR run on the 5' RACE reads, TCRdb lists one record per CDR3 protein. The sample records about 10,000 distinct CDR3 sequences, roughly 6% being singletons. Time point indicated: sample taken at primary tumor resection. Material for sequencing was whole RNA from tumor, nontumor lung or frozen PBMC, left unsorted. The sample was PBMCs, taken at surgery. The receptors stem from a male donor with early-stage non-small cell lung cancer.

This clonotype was counted many times. The V call is TRBV20-1, the J call TRBJ1-2; D unclear. The germline CDR1 and CDR2 sequences are DFQATT and SNEGSKA (reference sequence). V was trimmed by 3 bases and J by 8 bases, leaving 25 bases between them. The CDR3 totals 16 residues. The DNA of the CDR3 is TGCAGTGCTAGTTTTTTTGAGCATCCCTTCCTGAGAGGCTACACCTTC. As protein: CSASFFEHPFLRGYTF.

The chain is built from TRBV12-3 or TRBV12-4 and TRBJ2-3; D not resolved. Trimming pared 4 bases from V and 6 bases from J, leaving 14 bases between. The CDR3 sequence is 14 residues long. The CDR3 spells CASSSPPGADTQYF. CDR3 sequence (DNA): TGTGCCAGCAGTTCCCCGCCGGGCGCGGATACGCAGTATTTT.

This clonotype was seen at least ten times. The chain carries TRBV6-6 and TRBJ1-1, with D possibly matching TRBD1 (6 bases). V lost 6 bases to trimming and J lost 0 bases, with 11 bases between them. CDR1 is MNHNY and CDR2 is SVGAGI in the germline V gene (reference sequence). This CDR3 has 14 residues. DNA for the CDR3: TGTGCCAGCAGCGAACGACAGGTGAACACTGAAGCTTTCTTT. Protein sequence: CASSERQVNTEAFF.

This clonotype was seen repeatedly, ten times or more. Here the CDR3 reads CASSLLLGGSSYEQYF. The CDR3 DNA reads as TGTGCCAGCAGCTTATTACTCGGCGGGAGCTCCTACGAGCAGTACTTC. The rearrangement joins TRBV7-9 to TRBJ2-7, with 7 bases lining up with TRBD2. CDR3 size: 16 residues. Trimming removed 2 bases from V and 0 bases from J; junction bases left unmatched: 7. The germline V gene encodes CDR1 SEHNR and CDR2 FQNEAQ (reference sequence).

This clonotype is judged medium-sized. The rearrangement links TRBV18 to TRBJ2-1; 8 nucleotides agree with TRBD2. The length of the CDR3 is 14 residues. Germline values: CDR1 KGHSH, CDR2 LQKENI. V trimming: 6 bases; J trimming: 6 bases; junction bases outside the gene matches: 7. The CDR3 spells CASSPARGGNEQFF. The CDR3 DNA sequence: TGTGCCAGCTCCCCCGCCCGGGGGGGCAATGAGCAGTTCTTC.

This clonotype was seen ten or more times. This sequence joins TRBV20-1 and TRBJ1-1; D remains unclear. The CDR3 is made up of 13 amino acids. The V and J ends lost 1 base and 0 bases respectively, with 6 bases between them. CDR1 is DFQATT, CDR2 SNEGSKA, per germline (reference sequence). CDR3 protein: CSARGGVNTEAFF. The DNA for the CDR3 is TGCAGTGCTAGAGGTGGGGTGAACACTGAAGCTTTCTTT.

This clonotype showed up many times. V is TRBV28 and J is TRBJ2-7; 9 bases are shared with TRBD1. Germline lookup yields CDR1 MDHEN and CDR2 SYDVKM. This CDR3 region has 15 residues. V dropped 2 bases and J dropped 5; count of bases not matched to a gene: 7. CDR3 in amino acids: CASSLAGTGLHEQYF. The CDR3 coding sequence is TGTGCCAGCAGTTTAGCCGGGACAGGGCTCCACGAGCAGTACTTC.

This clonotype was counted only a few times. This chain joins TRBV3-1 and TRBJ2-5; D is unclear. V lost 4 bases and J lost 2, with 5 bases in between. CDR3 length equals 12 residues. Germline V CDR1 and CDR2: LGHDT, YNNKEL (reference sequence). As DNA, the CDR3 is TGTGCCAGCAGCCGATTACAAGAGACCCAGTACTTC. Amino acid sequence: CASSRLQETQYF.

The chain joins TRBV9 to TRBJ2-5, with D tentatively TRBD1 (5 bases). In germline, CDR1 is SGDLS, CDR2 YYNGEE. The CDR3 loop spans 15 amino acids. V was trimmed by 3 bases and J by 4 bases, leaving 16 bases between them. In nucleotides, the CDR3 is TGTGCCAGCAGCGCGATCGGTTTACAGGCAGAGACCCAGTACTTC. This sequence encodes CASSAIGLQAETQYF.

This clonotype was recorded at least ten times. The chain uses TRBV20-1 and TRBJ2-5; D uncertain. The CDR3 is 10 amino acids. Germline lookup yields CDR1 DFQATT and CDR2 SNEGSKA (reference sequence). V lost 3 bases to trimming and J lost 4 bases, with 3 bases between them. CDR3 loop: CSASAETQYF. The CDR3 coding sequence is TGCAGTGCTAGTGCAGAGACCCAGTACTTC.

This clonotype was seen repeatedly, ten times or more. The rearrangement joins TRBV4-3 to TRBJ2-7, with 10 bases aligning to TRBD1. The junction had 20 bases not matched to a gene; V was cut back by 4 bases and J by 5 bases. Germline V CDR1 and CDR2: LGHNA, YSLEER. The CDR3 is made up of 19 amino acids. The CDR3 loop is CASSRSKYPSGQGVNEQYF. The CDR3 DNA reads as TGCGCCAGCAGCCGCTCAAAGTACCCCTCCGGACAGGGGGTCAACGAGCAGTACTTC.

The chain recombines TRBV7-9 with TRBJ1-2; D is unresolved. This CDR3 is 13 amino acids long. Germline lookup yields CDR1 SEHNR and CDR2 FQNEAQ (reference sequence). V gave up 5 bases and J gave up 10 bases, with 17 bases separating them. For the CDR3, the DNA is TGTGCCAGCAGCCCCCAAGGTGAGCTGGCCTACACCTTC. This codes for CASSPQGELAYTF.

This clonotype has ten or more counts. The V gene is TRBV4-3, the J gene TRBJ2-1; no firm D call. The CDR3 has 16 residues. The V gene's germline CDR1 is LGHNA and CDR2 YSLEER. Trimming took 0 bases from V and 8 from J, leaving 17 bases between them. The CDR3 DNA reads TGCGCCAGCAGCCAAGAAGGTCGCAGCGTCGTCGATGAGCAGTTCTTC. Its protein product is CASSQEGRSVVDEQFF.

Judged by abundance, this clonotype is medium-sized. The CDR3, as DNA: TGTGCCAGCAGCTTCTCGGAATCCAATGAGCAGTTCTTC. Protein product: CASSFSESNEQFF. The J gene is TRBJ2-1, the V gene TRBV11-1, with no clear D. The CDR3 is 13 residues long. Per the germline V gene, CDR1 is SGHAT and CDR2 is FQDESV (reference sequence). V lost 3 bases, J lost 6 bases, and 9 bases lay in between.

This clonotype occurred many times. The chain is built from TRBV19 and TRBJ2-4, with TRBD2 identical over 16 bases. The CDR3 has 17 residues. Germline trimming cut 10 bases from V and 5 bases from J; bases unmatched to any gene: 11. CDR1 and CDR2 from the germline V gene are LNHDA and SQIVND (reference sequence). CDR3 nucleotides: TGTGCCACCTCAACCAGGGGACTAGCGGGAGGGGAAAACATTCAGTACTTC. This encodes CATSTRGLAGGENIQYF.

This clonotype was seen at least ten times. The chain uses TRBV21-1 and TRBJ2-5. TRBV21-1 is listed as a pseudogene. CDR3 length: 14 amino acids. For the CDR3, the DNA is TGTGCCAGCAGCCAGGACCCAGGACAAGAGACCCAGTACTTC. It yields the protein CASSQDPGQETQYF.

This clonotype has a count of ten or more. V and J are TRBV9 and TRBJ2-7; 10 positions match TRBD2. CDR1 and CDR2 (germline): SGDLS, YYNGEE. J was trimmed by 4 bases and V by 0 bases; bases with no gene match: 4. This CDR3 spans 15 amino acids. In nucleotides, the CDR3 is TGTGCCAGCAGCGTAGAGGGACTAGCGCCTTACGAGCAGTACTTC. Its translation: CASSVEGLAPYEQYF.

Sample share makes this clonotype medium-sized. J is TRBJ2-7 and V is TRBV6-5; D unclear. Deletions cut 6 bases from V and 2 bases from J, with 8 bases between. Germline CDR1 reads MNHEY; CDR2 reads SVGAGI. The length of the CDR3 is 12 residues. CDR3 sequence (DNA): TGTGCCAGCAGGGACGACGCCTACGAGCAGTACTTC. Its translation is CASRDDAYEQYF.

This clonotype was observed many times. The chain employs TRBV29-1 and TRBJ2-1, with D perhaps matching TRBD2 (6 bases). Per germline, CDR1 SQVTM and CDR2 ANQGSEA. This CDR3 spans 14 amino acids. Trimming left V 4 bases short and J 0 bases short, with 10 bases between. The CDR3 region is CSVGRVVSYNEQFF. The CDR3 DNA follows: TGCAGCGTTGGGAGGGTCGTCTCCTACAATGAGCAGTTCTTC.

By proportion, this clonotype is medium-sized. This chain uses TRBV20-1 with TRBJ2-4, with TRBD1 identical over 7 bases. The CDR3 has 13 amino acids. The V gene's germline CDR1 is DFQATT and CDR2 SNEGSKA (reference sequence). CDR3 coding DNA: TGCAGCGCCATCCCTCCACAGGGGAACATTCAGTACTTC. This codes for CSAIPPQGNIQYF.

There are many counts of this clonotype. V is TRBV28 and J is TRBJ1-5; D not resolved. CDR3 size: 13 residues. The germline gives CDR1 MDHEN, CDR2 SYDVKM. V dropped 4 bases and J dropped 2 bases, with 6 bases sitting between them. The CDR3 loop reads CASSWIGNQPQHF. DNA for the CDR3: TGTGCCAGCAGTTGGATAGGCAATCAGCCCCAGCATTTT.

This clonotype was found many times. The rearrangement links TRBV3-1 to TRBJ2-5; D remains ambiguous. V dropped 1 base and J dropped 4 bases, with 16 bases sitting between them. The germline gives CDR1 LGHDT, CDR2 YNNKEL (reference sequence). The CDR3 contains 16 residues. This CDR3 reads CASSQVTNTGRETQYF. CDR3 nucleotides: TGTGCCAGCAGCCAAGTAACTAACACCGGAAGAGAGACCCAGTACTTC.

This clonotype was recorded a few times. This chain uses TRBV28 with TRBJ2-7; 9 bases map to TRBD1. V dropped 5 bases and J dropped 2; count of bases not matched to a gene: 7. Looked up from germline, CDR1 is MDHEN and CDR2 is SYDVKM. The CDR3 is 15 residues long. The CDR3, as DNA: TGTGCCAGCAGTCCGGGACAGGGCCACCCCTACGAGCAGTACTTC. Protein: CASSPGQGHPYEQYF.

This clonotype was picked up many times. The chain combines TRBV9 with TRBJ1-2; TRBD1 matches at 9 bases. Germline V gene data show CDR1 as SGDLS and CDR2 as YYNGEE. The CDR3 runs 14 residues. Trimming cost V 2 bases and J 4 bases; bases outside gene matches: 3. This chain's CDR3 is CASSVGQGTYGYTF. For the CDR3, the DNA is TGTGCCAGCAGCGTTGGACAGGGGACCTATGGCTACACCTTC.